Listed below are T cell receptor beta chains from one sample, sequenced in a study of cytomegalovirus exposure and HLA in healthy donors. TCRdb keeps only in-frame clones here, not all; method: immunoSEQ multiplex PCR. In the table there are some 180,000 clones, around 80% of which are singletons. The specimen was PBMCs. These receptors were obtained from a man between 18 and 35 years old in good health and CMV-seronegative. Both conserved end residues are part of each CDR3. A D gene is named only where the DNA matches it firmly. Clone size is shown for a subset of rows, as once, few, many or a class of expanded clone.

>TRBJ1-6|NA|NA|TRBV7-2
CASSIRQSSYNSPLHF
TGTGCCAGCAGCATCCGACAGAGCTCCTATAATTCACCCCTCCACTTT
>TRBJ2-5|once|TRBD2|TRBV15
CATSRRLSPGLAEETQYF
TGTGCCACCAGCAGGCGTCTGTCTCCGGGACTAGCGGAAGAGACCCAGTACTTC
>TRBJ1-1|NA|NA|TRBV30
CAFQGPEAFF
TGTGCCTTCCAGGGTCCTGAAGCTTTCTTT
>TRBJ1-2|few|NA|TRBV19
CASRGIQGLNYGYTF
TGTGCCAGTAGAGGGATACAGGGCCTTAACTATGGCTACACCTTC
>TRBJ2-7|NA|TRBD2|TRBV7-8
CASSLILEGGNYEQYF
TGTGCCAGCAGCTTAATCCTCGAGGGAGGGAACTACGAGCAGTACTTC
>TRBJ1-1|NA|TRBD1|TRBV2
CASSEAFPTGVNTEAFF
TGTGCCAGCAGTGAAGCATTCCCGACAGGGGTGAACACTGAAGCTTTCTTT
>TRBJ2-2|NA|TRBD2|TRBV6-6
CASSYGTSGRARELFF
TGTGCCAGCAGTTACGGGACTAGCGGGAGGGCCAGGGAGCTGTTTTTT
>TRBJ2-7|NA|NA|TRBV9
CASSGGTGLYEQYF
TGTGCCAGCAGCGGAGGCACAGGTTTGTACGAGCAGTACTTC
>TRBJ1-1|NA|NA|TRBV27
CASSLERGVRAFF
TGTGCCAGCAGTTTAGAGCGAGGAGTGAGAGCTTTCTTT
>TRBJ1-6|NA|TRBD1|TRBV2
CASSLRQGSNSPLHF
TGTGCCAGCAGCCTTAGACAGGGTAGTAATTCACCCCTCCACTTT
>TRBJ1-6|NA|NA|TRBV9
CASSVQGGNSPLHF
TGTGCCAGCAGCGTACAGGGTGGTAATTCACCCCTCCACTTT
>TRBJ1-1|NA|NA|TRBV30
CAWWTNTEAFF
TGTGCCTGGTGGACTAACACTGAAGCTTTCTTT
>TRBJ2-2|few|NA|TRBV25-1
CASSEWGDTGELFF
TGTGCCAGCAGTGAATGGGGAGATACCGGGGAGCTGTTTTTT
>TRBJ2-1|NA|TRBD2|TRBV6-5
CASRGTSLRNQFF
TGTGCCAGCAGGGGGACTAGCCTGCGCAATCAGTTCTTC
>TRBJ2-3|once|TRBD1|TRBV10-3
CATRGQGYTDTQYF
TGTGCCACCAGGGGACAGGGGTACACAGATACGCAGTATTTT
>TRBJ2-7|NA|TRBD1|TRBV27
CASSMTGVPYEQYF
TGTGCCAGCAGTATGACAGGGGTCCCCTACGAGCAGTACTTC
>TRBJ1-4|NA|NA|TRBV10-3
CAISEGAGALFF
TGTGCCATCAGTGAAGGGGCGGGGGCTCTGTTTTTT
>TRBJ1-1|once|NA|TRBV27
CASSLSSRPGDTEAFF
TGTGCCAGCAGTTTATCGTCGCGGCCCGGGGACACTGAAGCTTTCTTT
>TRBJ2-7|NA|TRBD2|TRBV6-6
CASLAGGPGEQYF
TGTGCCAGCTTAGCGGGAGGGCCAGGTGAGCAGTACTTC
>TRBJ1-1|NA|NA|TRBV11-2
CASSLRRNTEAFF
TGTGCCAGCAGCCTTAGGAGGAACACTGAAGCTTTCTTT
>TRBJ2-1|once|TRBD2|TRBV28
CASSLGTSGSNEQFF
TGTGCCAGCAGCCTCGGGACTAGCGGGAGCAATGAGCAGTTCTTC
>TRBJ1-4|NA|TRBD1|TRBV7-9
CASSLDRGLINEKLFF
TGTGCCAGCAGCCTGGACAGGGGGCTTATAAATGAAAAACTGTTTTTT
>TRBJ1-2|NA|NA|TRBV4-1
CASSQGRREAYGYTF
TGCGCCAGCAGCCAAGGACGGAGGGAGGCCTATGGCTACACCTTC
>TRBJ2-4|few|TRBD2|TRBV19
CASSIVGAGGDQYF
TGTGCCAGTAGTATAGTTGGAGCGGGAGGGGATCAGTACTTC
>TRBJ2-7|NA|TRBD2|TRBV11-3
CASSFSGDEQYF
TGTGCCAGCAGCTTCAGCGGGGACGAGCAGTACTTC
>TRBJ2-7|NA|NA|TRBV4-3
CASSQDLGSSYEQYF
TGCGCCAGCAGCCAAGATCTGGGGAGCTCCTACGAGCAGTACTTC